Listed below are T cell receptor beta chains from one sample, sequenced in a study of OX40 agonist ivuxolimab in advanced cancers. Profiling relied on immunoSEQ multiplex PCR, and the TCRdb table lists in-frame clones only, not all of them. The sample has tens of thousands of clones; about 80% are singletons. Sequenced here: CD4+ or CD8+ T cells sorted from blood, sampled in a trial of the OX40 agonist ivuxolimab. All receptors come from an adult with an advanced solid tumor such as melanoma, head and neck, liver or kidney cancer. The CDR3 runs from the conserved cysteine through the conserved F or W. Each record gives: J gene, CDR3 length, D gene, V gene, clone size, CDR3 DNA, CDR3 protein. D genes are given only for firm matches. Clone size, where shown, is once, few, many, or a class for clones that have expanded.

J: TRBJ2-1
length: 15
D: -
V: TRBV30
size: -
DNA: TGTGCCTGGAGTGTTAATGCGGGAACGGCGGATGAGCAGTTCTTC
CDR3: CAWSVNAGTADEQFF

J: TRBJ2-1
length: 15
D: TRBD2
V: TRBV9
size: -
DNA: TGTGCCAGCAGCGAGCGGGGAACCCTATACAATGAGCAGTTCTTC
CDR3: CASSERGTLYNEQFF

J: TRBJ1-1
length: 13
D: -
V: TRBV5-4
size: -
DNA: TGTGCCAGCAGCTATCGGGTGAACACTGAAGCTTTCTTT
CDR3: CASSYRVNTEAFF

J: TRBJ1-1
length: 15
D: -
V: TRBV19
size: once
DNA: TGTGCCAGTAGTGCTACCCAGGGAGGGGGCACTGAAGCTTTCTTT
CDR3: CASSATQGGGTEAFF

J: TRBJ2-1
length: 16
D: TRBD2
V: TRBV11-3
size: -
DNA: TGTGCCAGCAGCGTAGGCGGGACTAGCGGGGGTAGTATGCAGTTCTTC
CDR3: CASSVGGTSGGSMQFF

J: TRBJ2-2
length: 18
D: TRBD1
V: TRBV15
size: -
DNA: TGTGCCACCAGCAGAGCGAAGAGGACAGGTGTTTACACCGGGGAGCTGTTTTTT
CDR3: CATSRAKRTGVYTGELFF

J: TRBJ2-2
length: 12
D: -
V: TRBV7-9
size: once
DNA: TGTGCCAGCAGCTTAAGGCCCCTCGAGCTGTTTTTT
CDR3: CASSLRPLELFF

J: TRBJ2-1
length: 17
D: -
V: TRBV15
size: -
DNA: TGTGCCACCAGTCCAGGGGGGCGGGACATAGGGTACAATGAGCAGTTCTTC
CDR3: CATSPGGRDIGYNEQFF

J: TRBJ1-1
length: 14
D: -
V: TRBV19
size: -
DNA: TGTGCCAGTAGTATAGCCGGGCTGAACACTGAAGCTTTCTTT
CDR3: CASSIAGLNTEAFF

J: TRBJ1-5
length: 14
D: -
V: TRBV19
size: -
DNA: TGTGCCAGTAAGTACCAATCTGGCAATCAGCCCCAGCATTTT
CDR3: CASKYQSGNQPQHF

J: TRBJ2-3
length: 11
D: -
V: TRBV12-5
size: -
DNA: TGTGCTAGTGGTTTGAGCCATACGCAGTATTTT
CDR3: CASGLSHTQYF

J: TRBJ2-4
length: 12
D: -
V: TRBV10-3
size: -
DNA: TGTGCCATCAGTGATCGGGGCAGCATTCAGTACTTC
CDR3: CAISDRGSIQYF

J: TRBJ2-5
length: 17
D: TRBD1
V: TRBV5-1
size: -
DNA: TGCGCCAGCAGCTCCCCCGGGACAGGATTTCGACAAGAGACCCAGTACTTC
CDR3: CASSSPGTGFRQETQYF

J: TRBJ1-6
length: 14
D: -
V: TRBV5-1
size: few
DNA: TGCGCCAGCTCGGCAGAGGGCGGGAATTCACCCCTCCACTTT
CDR3: CASSAEGGNSPLHF

J: TRBJ1-1
length: 16
D: TRBD1
V: TRBV11-2
size: -
DNA: TGTGCCAGCAGCTTGACAGGGGCGGGGGGTAGCACTGAAGCTTTCTTT
CDR3: CASSLTGAGGSTEAFF

J: TRBJ2-3
length: 15
D: TRBD1
V: TRBV7-2
size: -
DNA: TGTGCCAGCAGCACTCGACAGGGAGAGGGGGATACGCAGTATTTT
CDR3: CASSTRQGEGDTQYF

J: TRBJ2-2
length: 14
D: -
V: TRBV7-2
size: -
DNA: TGTGCCAGCAGTCTTCAGTTGGGACGCGGGGAGCTGTTTTTT
CDR3: CASSLQLGRGELFF